The rows below give T cell receptor beta chains drawn from one sample of a study of blood T cell repertoires in COVID-19. Sequenced by immunoSEQ multiplex PCR; TCRdb stores in-frame clones only, minus some. The sample has 180,000 or so clones, 86% seen once; the top ten hold 7% to 10%. Sequencing was done on a sample of PBMCs or T cells enriched from blood (not recorded which). The receptors were sampled from a woman in her thirties who had recovered from COVID-19. CDR3s leave out the opening cysteine and the closing phenylalanine or tryptophan. Clone size is not always given. Where it is, it says once, few, many or a class for expanded clones.

size	J	V	CDR3
.	TRBJ1-2	TRBV13	ASSLASGGNYGYT
few	TRBJ2-7	TRBV5-6	ASSSEGQNYEQY
.	TRBJ2-7	TRBV28	ASRTTSGGAYEQY
.	TRBJ1-5	TRBV10-3	AISEQGQPQH
.	TRBJ1-1	TRBV29-1	SVEEGANTEAF
few	TRBJ1-2	TRBV2	ASSEAEIGRDNYGYT
.	TRBJ2-4	TRBV5-1	ASSLGGDGKNIQY
.	TRBJ2-1	TRBV19	ATGGPGRSSYNEQF
.	TRBJ2-5	TRBV11-3	ASSKRLAGEETQY
.	TRBJ2-1	TRBV10-3	AISWREIDEQF
few	TRBJ2-7	TRBV5-1	ASSWTSGSSYEQY
.	TRBJ2-1	TRBV13	ASSGIAGGPLNEQF
.	TRBJ2-4	TRBV28	ASIRTGTNIQY
.	TRBJ1-4	TRBV2	ASSNPVNRGHLSNEKLF
.	TRBJ2-2	TRBV29-1	SGARLAGATGELF